The clone carrying this T cell receptor beta chain showed up just a few times. Its target is not known. The data were obtained in a study of blood T cells in healthy people across ages. Overall study context: There was about one barcoded beta molecule captured by template switching per two T cells.

Study-wide results and caveats: Aged donors had fewer naive CD4+ cells and lower diversity than long-lived donors. Expanded clonotype shifts may have been confounded, as the donors had an unknown CMV status.

Alongside a J-beta primer mix, a sample-barcoded 5' primer served in a second PCR lasting roughly 6 to 12 cycles. With 12 random nucleotides, a template-switch adaptor tagged each individual cDNA molecule. TCRdb used MiXCR to reprocess the 5' RACE reads, holding one entry per CDR3 protein. The sample has approximately 850,000 distinct CDR3 sequences; approximately 48% are singletons. Looked up from germline, CDR1 is SGHTA and CDR2 is FQGNSA. The CDR3 is 13 residues long. Trimming cost V 6 bases and J 4 bases; bases outside gene matches: 5. The sequencing sample was made of blood. The chain uses TRBV7-2 and TRBJ2-5; 7 bases are a match to TRBD1. The receptor comes from a man aged 55 to 69 in good health. CDR3 residues: CASRHSGGETQYF. The CDR3 DNA reads as TGTGCCAGCAGGCATTCAGGGGGAGAGACCCAGTACTTC. The entire variable domain, with the rest obtained from reference TRBV7-2 and TRBJ2-5, is as follows: GAGVSQSPSNKVTEKGKDVELRCDPISGHTALYWYRQSLGQGLEFLIYFQGNSAPDKSGLPSDRFSAERTGGSVSTLTIQRTQQEDSAVYLCASRHSGGETQYFGPGTRLLVL.